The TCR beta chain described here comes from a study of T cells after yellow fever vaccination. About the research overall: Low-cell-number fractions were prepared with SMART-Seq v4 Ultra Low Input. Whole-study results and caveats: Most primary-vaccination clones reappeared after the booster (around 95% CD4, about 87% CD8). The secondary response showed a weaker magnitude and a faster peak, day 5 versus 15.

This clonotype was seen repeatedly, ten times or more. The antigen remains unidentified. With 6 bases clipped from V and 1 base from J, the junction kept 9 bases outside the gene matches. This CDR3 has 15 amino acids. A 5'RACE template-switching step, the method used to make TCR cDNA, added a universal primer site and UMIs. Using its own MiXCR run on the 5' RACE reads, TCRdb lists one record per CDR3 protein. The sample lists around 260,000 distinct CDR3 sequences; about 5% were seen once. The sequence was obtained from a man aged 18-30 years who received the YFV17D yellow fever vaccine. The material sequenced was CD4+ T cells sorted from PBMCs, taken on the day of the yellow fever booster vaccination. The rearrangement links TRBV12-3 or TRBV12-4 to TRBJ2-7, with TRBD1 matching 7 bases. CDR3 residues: CASSQTAQGSYEQYF. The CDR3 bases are TGTGCCAGCAGCCAAACCGCACAGGGGTCCTACGAGCAGTACTTC.